Following are 9 T cell receptor beta chains from one sample sequenced in a study of blood T cell repertoires in COVID-19. Generated by immunoSEQ multiplex PCR, the TCRdb table keeps only in-frame clones and is missing some. Of approximately 300,000 clones listed, around nine tenths are singletons. Sequenced sample: PBMCs or T cells enriched from blood (not recorded which). Receptor source: a woman aged 18-29 years who had recovered from COVID-19.

This chain uses TRBV14 with TRBJ1-2; a weak D match, TRBD1 (5 bases). Trimming removed 2 bases from V and 3 bases from J, with 10 bases in between. Germline V gene sequence: CDR1 SGHDN, CDR2 FVKESK. CDR3 size: 14 residues. The CDR3 coding sequence is TGTGCCAGCAGCCAACTCAGGGTAGACTATGGCTACACCTTC. It is translated as CASSQLRVDYGYTF.

V usage is TRBV3-1 (or the pseudogene TRBV3-2) and J usage is TRBJ1-5; no firm D call. Per the germline V gene, CDR1 is LGHDT and CDR2 is YNNKEL (reference sequence). The germline V and J ends were trimmed by 1 base and 0 bases, with 13 bases remaining between them. The CDR3 consists of 17 residues. CDR3 sequence reads: CASSQGREPYSNQPQHF. Here the CDR3 DNA reads TGTGCCAGCAGCCAAGGGAGAGAGCCCTATAGCAATCAGCCCCAGCATTTT.

The chain combines TRBV5-1 with TRBJ2-1; no firm D call. This CDR3 region has 12 residues. CDR1 is SGHRS and CDR2 is YFSETQ in the germline V gene. Trimming left V 5 bases short and J 5 bases short, with 8 bases between. The CDR3 is CASRFRDNEQFF. In nucleotides, the CDR3 is TGCGCCAGCAGGTTTCGGGACAATGAGCAGTTCTTC.

This clone was seen once. The J gene is TRBJ2-4, the V gene TRBV4-1; TRBD2 is a possible D gene (5 bases). Trimming took 3 bases from V and 0 from J, leaving 21 bases between them. The CDR3 consists of 19 residues. CDR1 and CDR2 from the germline V gene are MGHRA and YSYEKL. The CDR3 region is CASSQPPSRVRRAKNIQYF. CDR3 DNA: TGCGCCAGCAGCCAGCCCCCTTCGAGGGTGAGGCGAGCCAAAAACATTCAGTACTTC.

The gene calls are TRBV5-1 and TRBJ2-1, with D possibly matching TRBD2 (5 bases). CDR3 length: 16 amino acids. The germline V gene has CDR1 SGHRS and CDR2 YFSETQ. Trimming removed 1 base at V and 4 bases at J, with 15 bases between. CDR3 sequence reads: CASSLPRRLRYNEQFF. The CDR3 nucleotides are TGCGCCAGCAGCTTGCCCAGGAGGTTAAGGTACAATGAGCAGTTCTTC. Using reference TRBV5-1 and TRBJ2-1 for the parts outside the CDR3, the full variable domain is KAGVTQTPRYLIKTRGQQVTLSCSPISGHRSVSWYQQTPGQGLQFLFEYFSETQRNKGNFPGRFSGRQFSNSRSEMNVSTLELGDSALYLCASSLPRRLRYNEQFFGPGTRLTVL.

The chain recombines TRBV6-1 with TRBJ2-7, with D unclear. The CDR3 is 12 residues long. Trimming stripped 0 bases from V and 6 bases from J, with 6 bases between. Germline loops: CDR1 MNHNS, CDR2 SASEGT. The CDR3 loop reads CASSEARFEQYF. DNA for the CDR3: TGTGCCAGCAGTGAAGCGCGGTTCGAGCAGTACTTC.

The chain couples TRBV7-2 to TRBJ2-4; 11 bases map to TRBD2. Germline V gene lookup returns CDR1 SGHTA and CDR2 FQGNSA. Trimming cost V 4 bases and J 7 bases; bases outside gene matches: 9. There are 16 residues in the CDR3. The CDR3 region is CASSYTSGRIGNIQYF. CDR3 sequence (DNA): TGTGCCAGCAGCTATACTAGCGGGAGAATCGGGAACATTCAGTACTTC. Looking up the rest from reference TRBV7-2 and TRBJ2-4 gives the full variable domain: GAGVSQSPSNKVTEKGKDVELRCDPISGHTALYWYRQSLGQGLEFLIYFQGNSAPDKSGLPSDRFSAERTGGSVSTLTIQRTQQEDSAVYLCASSYTSGRIGNIQYFGAGTRLSVL.

The chain joins TRBV6-5 to TRBJ2-2; no definite D call. The CDR3 length is 14 residues. Trimming took off 0 bases at V and 1 base at J, with 3 bases between the two ends. The germline V gene has CDR1 MNHEY and CDR2 SVGAGI. The CDR3 sequence is CASSYSRNTGELFF. The CDR3 nucleotides are TGTGCCAGCAGTTACTCTCGGAACACCGGGGAGCTGTTTTTT.

The V call is TRBV5-1, the J call TRBJ2-1; 10 nucleotides match TRBD1. From germline, CDR1 is SGHRS and CDR2 YFSETQ. The CDR3 totals 16 residues. The V gene end was trimmed by 3 bases and the J gene end by 4 bases; junction bases not matched to a gene: 7. CDR3 sequence: CASSSSTGGIYNEQFF. The CDR3 DNA sequence: TGCGCCAGCAGCTCCTCGACAGGGGGCATATACAATGAGCAGTTCTTC.